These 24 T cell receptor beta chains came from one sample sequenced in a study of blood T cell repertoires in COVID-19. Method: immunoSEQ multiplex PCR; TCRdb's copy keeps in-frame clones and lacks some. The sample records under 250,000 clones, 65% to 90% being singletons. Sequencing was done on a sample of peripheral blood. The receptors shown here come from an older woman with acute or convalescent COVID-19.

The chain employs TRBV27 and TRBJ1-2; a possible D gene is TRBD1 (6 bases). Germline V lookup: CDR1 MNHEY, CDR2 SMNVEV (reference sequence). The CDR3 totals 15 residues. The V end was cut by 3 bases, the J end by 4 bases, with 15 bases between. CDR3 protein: CASSLHRGGFYGYTF. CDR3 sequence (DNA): TGTGCCAGCAGTTTGCATAGGGGGGGATTCTATGGCTACACCTTC.

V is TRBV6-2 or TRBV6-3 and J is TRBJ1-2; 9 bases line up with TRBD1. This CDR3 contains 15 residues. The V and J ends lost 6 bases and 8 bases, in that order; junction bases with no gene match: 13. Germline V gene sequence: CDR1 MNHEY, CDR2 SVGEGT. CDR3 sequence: CASSQLGTGGEGYTF. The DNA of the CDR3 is TGTGCCAGCAGCCAACTCGGTACAGGGGGCGAGGGCTACACCTTC.

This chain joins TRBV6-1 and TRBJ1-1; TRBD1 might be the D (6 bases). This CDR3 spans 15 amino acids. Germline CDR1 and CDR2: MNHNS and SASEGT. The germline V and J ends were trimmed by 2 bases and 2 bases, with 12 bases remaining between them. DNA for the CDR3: TGTGCCAGCAGTGAATGGGCAGGGGTCAACACTGAAGCTTTCTTT. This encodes CASSEWAGVNTEAFF.

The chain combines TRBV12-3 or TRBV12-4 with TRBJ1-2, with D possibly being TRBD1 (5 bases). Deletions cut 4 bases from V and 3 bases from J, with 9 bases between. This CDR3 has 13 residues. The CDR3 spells CASSSGRYYGYTF. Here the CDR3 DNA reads TGTGCCAGCAGTTCAGGGCGTTACTATGGCTACACCTTC.

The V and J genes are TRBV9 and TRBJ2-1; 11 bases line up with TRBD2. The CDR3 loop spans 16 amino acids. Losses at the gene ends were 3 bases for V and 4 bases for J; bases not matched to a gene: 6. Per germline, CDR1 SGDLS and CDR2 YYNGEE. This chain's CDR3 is CASSAKTSGIYNEQFF. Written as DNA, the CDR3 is TGTGCCAGCAGCGCAAAGACTAGCGGGATATACAATGAGCAGTTCTTC. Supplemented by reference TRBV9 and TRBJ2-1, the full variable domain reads DSGVTQTPKHLITATGQRVTLRCSPRSGDLSVYWYQQSLDQGLQFLIQYYNGEERAKGNILERFSAQQFPDLHSELNLSSLELGDSALYFCASSAKTSGIYNEQFFGPGTRLTVL.

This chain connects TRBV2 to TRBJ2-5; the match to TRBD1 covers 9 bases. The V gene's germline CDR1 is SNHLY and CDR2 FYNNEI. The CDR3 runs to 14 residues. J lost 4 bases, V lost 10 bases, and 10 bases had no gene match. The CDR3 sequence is CATAGDRAVETQYF. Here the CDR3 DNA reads TGTGCCACCGCGGGGGACAGGGCCGTAGAGACCCAGTACTTC.

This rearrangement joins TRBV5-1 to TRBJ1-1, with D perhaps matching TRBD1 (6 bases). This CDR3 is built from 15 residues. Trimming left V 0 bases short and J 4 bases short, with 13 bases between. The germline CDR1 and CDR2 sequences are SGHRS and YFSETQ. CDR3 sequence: CASSLVQGGGTEAFF. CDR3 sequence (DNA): TGCGCCAGCAGCTTGGTACAGGGCGGGGGCACTGAAGCTTTCTTT.

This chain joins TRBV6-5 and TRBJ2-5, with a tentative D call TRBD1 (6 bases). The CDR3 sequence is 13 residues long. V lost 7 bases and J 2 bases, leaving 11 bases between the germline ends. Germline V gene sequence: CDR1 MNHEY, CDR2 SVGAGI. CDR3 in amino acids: CASTQGLQETQYF. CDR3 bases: TGTGCCAGCACTCAGGGGTTACAAGAGACCCAGTACTTC.

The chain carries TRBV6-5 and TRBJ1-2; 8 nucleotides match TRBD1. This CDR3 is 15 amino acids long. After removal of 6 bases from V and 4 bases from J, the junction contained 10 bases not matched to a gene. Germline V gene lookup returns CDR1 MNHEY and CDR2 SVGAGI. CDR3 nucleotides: TGTGCCAGCAGGGGCGGGGACAGGAAGAGCTATGGCTACACCTTC. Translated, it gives CASRGGDRKSYGYTF.

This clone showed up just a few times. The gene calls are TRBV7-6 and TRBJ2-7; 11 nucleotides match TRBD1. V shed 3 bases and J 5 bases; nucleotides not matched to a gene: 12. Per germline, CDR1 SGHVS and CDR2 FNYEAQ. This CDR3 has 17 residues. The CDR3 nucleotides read TGTGCCAGCAGCTTGTTAAGATCGGGACAGGGGGGGAACGAGCAGTACTTC. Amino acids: CASSLLRSGQGGNEQYF.

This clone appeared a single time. The CDR3 region has the DNA TGTGCCTGGGGGCGCGTAACCACGGGCACCAATGAGCAGTTCTTC. This translates into CAWGRVTTGTNEQFF. The chain joins TRBV28 to TRBJ2-1; weak D call: TRBD1 (6 bases). CDR3 length equals 15 residues. Per the germline V gene, CDR1 is MDHEN and CDR2 is SYDVKM. Trimming took off 11 bases at V and 6 bases at J, with 23 bases between the two ends.

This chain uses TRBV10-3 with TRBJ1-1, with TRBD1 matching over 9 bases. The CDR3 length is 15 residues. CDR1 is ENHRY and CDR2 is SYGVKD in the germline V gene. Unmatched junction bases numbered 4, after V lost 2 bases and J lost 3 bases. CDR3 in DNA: TGTGCCATCAGTGAGACAGACAGGGGGGACACTGAAGCTTTCTTT. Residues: CAISETDRGDTEAFF.

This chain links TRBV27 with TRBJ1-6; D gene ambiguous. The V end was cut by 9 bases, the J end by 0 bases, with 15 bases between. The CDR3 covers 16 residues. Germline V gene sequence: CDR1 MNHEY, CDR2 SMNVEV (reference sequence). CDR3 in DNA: TGTGCCAGTTCAAATACAGTGAGCTCCTATAATTCACCCCTCCACTTT. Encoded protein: CASSNTVSSYNSPLHF.

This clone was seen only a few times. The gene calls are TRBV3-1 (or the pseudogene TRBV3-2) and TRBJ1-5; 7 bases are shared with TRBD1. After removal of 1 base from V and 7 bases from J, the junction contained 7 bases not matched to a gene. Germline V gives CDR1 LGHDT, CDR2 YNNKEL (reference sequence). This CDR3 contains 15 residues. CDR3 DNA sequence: TGTGCCAGCAGCCAAGGACAGGGACCCCACCAGCCCCAGCATTTT. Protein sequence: CASSQGQGPHQPQHF.

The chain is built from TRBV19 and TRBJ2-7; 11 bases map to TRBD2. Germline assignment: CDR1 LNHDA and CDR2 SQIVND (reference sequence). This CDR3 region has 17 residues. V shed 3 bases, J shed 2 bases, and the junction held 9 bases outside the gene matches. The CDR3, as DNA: TGTGCCAGTAGTATCTCCGGGTCTAGCGGGGGGACCTACGAGCAGTACTTC. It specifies CASSISGSSGGTYEQYF.

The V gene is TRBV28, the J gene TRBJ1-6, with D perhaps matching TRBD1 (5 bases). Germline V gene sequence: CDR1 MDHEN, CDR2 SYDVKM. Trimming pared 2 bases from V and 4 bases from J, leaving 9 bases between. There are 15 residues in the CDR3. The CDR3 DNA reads TGTGCCAGCAGTTTAGGCCAGGGATATAATTCACCCCTCCACTTT. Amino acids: CASSLGQGYNSPLHF.

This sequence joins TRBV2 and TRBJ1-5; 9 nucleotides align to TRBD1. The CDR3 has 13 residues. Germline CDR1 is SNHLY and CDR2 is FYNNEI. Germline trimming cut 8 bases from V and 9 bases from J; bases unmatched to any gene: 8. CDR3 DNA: TGTGCCAGCGGGGACAGGGAAGGACGGCCCCAGCATTTT. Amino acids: CASGDREGRPQHF.

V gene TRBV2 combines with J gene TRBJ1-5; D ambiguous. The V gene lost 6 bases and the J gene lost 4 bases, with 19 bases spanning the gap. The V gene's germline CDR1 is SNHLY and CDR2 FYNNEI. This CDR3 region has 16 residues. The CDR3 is CASSWGSSAGNQPQHF. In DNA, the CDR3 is TGTGCCAGCAGCTGGGGTTCTAGCGCTGGAAATCAGCCCCAGCATTTT. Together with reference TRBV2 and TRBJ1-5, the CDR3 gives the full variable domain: EPEVTQTPSHQVTQMGQEVILRCVPISNHLYFYWYRQILGQKVEFLVSFYNNEISEKSEIFDDQFSVERPDGSNFTLKIRSTKLEDSAMYFCASSWGSSAGNQPQHFGDGTRLSIL.

The CDR3 coding sequence is TGCGCCAGCAGCCCGAACACGGGACAGGGCCAGCCCCAGCATTTT. This encodes CASSPNTGQGQPQHF. The genes are TRBV5-1 and TRBJ1-5; TRBD1 aligns across 9 bases. The CDR3 runs 15 residues. Unmatched junction bases numbered 9, after V lost 4 bases and J lost 7 bases. The germline CDR1 and CDR2 sequences are SGHRS and YFSETQ.

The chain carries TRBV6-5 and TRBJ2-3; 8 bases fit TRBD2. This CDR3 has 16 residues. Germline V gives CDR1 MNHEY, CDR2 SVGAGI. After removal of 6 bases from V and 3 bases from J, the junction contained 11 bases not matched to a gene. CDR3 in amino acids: CASRYGGLVWTDTQYF. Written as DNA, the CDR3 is TGTGCCAGCAGGTACGGGGGACTAGTGTGGACAGATACGCAGTATTTT.

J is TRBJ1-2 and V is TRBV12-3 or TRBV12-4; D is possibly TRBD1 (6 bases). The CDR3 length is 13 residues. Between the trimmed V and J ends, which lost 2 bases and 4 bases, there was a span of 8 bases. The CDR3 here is CASSLQDSYGYTF. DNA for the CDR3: TGTGCCAGCAGTTTACAGGACAGCTATGGCTACACCTTC.

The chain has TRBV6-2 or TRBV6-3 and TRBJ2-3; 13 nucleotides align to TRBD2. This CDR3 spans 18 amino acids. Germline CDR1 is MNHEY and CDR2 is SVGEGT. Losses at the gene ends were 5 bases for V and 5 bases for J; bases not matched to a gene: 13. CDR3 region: CASSSLRLLAGGIDTQYF. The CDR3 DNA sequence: TGTGCCAGCAGTAGCTTGAGATTACTAGCGGGGGGGATAGATACGCAGTATTTT.

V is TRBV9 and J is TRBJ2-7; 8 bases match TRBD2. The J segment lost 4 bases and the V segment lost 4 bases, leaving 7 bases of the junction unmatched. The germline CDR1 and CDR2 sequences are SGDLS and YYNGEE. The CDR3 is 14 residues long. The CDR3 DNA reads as TGTGCCAGCAGCCCTTTCGGGGGGGCGTACGAGCAGTACTTC. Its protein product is CASSPFGGAYEQYF.

The CDR3 loop reads CASRGLAGAYNEQFF. The CDR3 DNA sequence: TGTGCCAGCAGGGGCTTAGCGGGGGCCTACAATGAGCAGTTCTTC. The rearrangement joins TRBV6-5 to TRBJ2-1; 9 positions agree with TRBD2. V shed 6 bases, J shed 2 bases, and the junction held 5 bases outside the gene matches. The CDR3 runs to 15 residues. Germline V gives CDR1 MNHEY, CDR2 SVGAGI.